This T cell receptor beta chain was recovered during a study of blood T cell repertoires in COVID-19. Study background: The samples span acute and convalescent COVID-19 from the United States, Italy and Spain.

Germline assignment: CDR1 MNHEY and CDR2 SMNVEV (reference sequence). This CDR3 contains 13 residues. V was clipped by 6 bases and J by 5 bases, with 12 bases between them. Clones were read by immunoSEQ multiplex PCR, and TCRdb kept only the in-frame ones, dropping some. The table has about 290,000 clones, about nine tenths seen once; the top ten hold 0.94%. Material for sequencing was peripheral blood. The chain links TRBV27 to TRBJ2-3; D may be TRBD2 (6 bases). This sequence was found in a woman aged 40-49 years who had recovered from COVID-19. The DNA for the CDR3 is TGTGCCAGCAGCGCGGGGCCTCGAGATACGCAGTATTTT. It codes for CASSAGPRDTQYF.